Listed below are T cell receptor beta chains from one sample, sequenced in a study of blood T cell repertoires in COVID-19. Profiled with immunoSEQ multiplex PCR; TCRdb holds only in-frame clones, not every one. Of some 190,000 clones detected, about 80% appear once; the ten largest clones hold over 13%. The specimen was PBMCs or T cells enriched from blood (not recorded which). The origin of the receptors is a man between 60 and 75 years old who had been exposed to COVID-19. CDR3s include the opening cysteine and the closing phenylalanine or tryptophan. A D gene is named only where the DNA matches it firmly. A row's size may be missing; if present it is once, few, many or a size class.

V gene	J gene	D gene	clone size	CDR3 protein	CDR3 DNA
TRBV15	TRBJ2-5	TRBD1	.	CATSRTTGLETQYF	TGTGCCACCAGCCGCACGACAGGGTTGGAGACCCAGTACTTC
TRBV6-5	TRBJ1-3	TRBD1	once	CASRPTGVGGNTIYF	TGTGCCAGCAGACCGACAGGGGTTGGGGGAAACACCATATATTTT
TRBV3-1/TRBV3-2	TRBJ2-3	.	once	CASSQEILNTDTQYF	TGTGCCAGCAGCCAAGAAATCCTAAACACAGATACGCAGTATTTT
TRBV24-1	TRBJ2-2	TRBD2	.	CATSDQRGRASGYTGELFF	TGTGCCACCAGTGACCAGAGGGGACGGGCTAGCGGATACACCGGGGAGCTGTTTTTT
TRBV27	TRBJ2-5	.	.	CASRSQETQYF	TGTGCCAGCAGATCACAAGAGACCCAGTACTTC
TRBV30	TRBJ2-1	.	.	CAWATGHEQFF	TGTGCCTGGGCGACAGGTCATGAGCAGTTCTTC
TRBV5-1	TRBJ1-2	.	.	CASSLGTARGYGYTF	TGCGCCAGCAGCTTGGGGACAGCCAGGGGCTATGGCTACACCTTC
TRBV5-4	TRBJ1-3	.	few	CASSLAGGSHSGNTIYF	TGTGCCAGCAGCTTGGCGGGGGGAAGCCACTCTGGAAACACCATATATTTT
TRBV5-4	TRBJ2-2	TRBD1	few	CASSPGQGARNTGELFF	TGTGCCAGCAGCCCGGGACAGGGGGCGAGGAACACCGGGGAGCTGTTTTTT
TRBV6-5	TRBJ2-7	.	.	CASSFNTISYEQYF	TGTGCCAGCAGTTTCAACACCATCTCCTACGAGCAGTACTTC
TRBV11-2	TRBJ1-2	.	.	CASSLNRVGYTF	TGTGCCAGCAGCTTAAACAGGGTTGGCTACACCTTC
TRBV7-9	TRBJ2-1	TRBD2	.	CASSFSGRGRFF	TGTGCCAGCAGCTTTAGCGGGAGGGGTCGGTTCTTC
TRBV9	TRBJ2-1	TRBD2	.	CASNPDGSGSYNEQFF	TGTGCCAGCAACCCCGACGGAAGCGGGAGTTACAATGAGCAGTTCTTC
TRBV6-1	TRBJ1-1	.	.	CASSEREWISSERATVNTEAFF	TGTGCCAGCAGTGAAAGGGAGTGGATAAGCAGCGAGAGGGCCACGGTGAACACTGAAGCTTTCTTT
TRBV6-5	TRBJ1-2	.	.	CASSSPGASYGYTF	TGTGCCAGCAGTTCCCCAGGGGCCTCCTATGGCTACACCTTC
TRBV10-2	TRBJ1-5	TRBD1	.	CASRQGQGGGQPQHF	TGCGCCAGCAGGCAGGGACAGGGAGGGGGTCAGCCCCAGCATTTT
TRBV5-4	TRBJ2-1	.	.	CASMVGDSYNEQFF	TGTGCCAGCATGGTCGGAGACTCCTACAATGAGCAGTTCTTC
TRBV5-4	TRBJ2-7	TRBD2	.	CASRLGLAGTYEQYF	TGTGCCAGCAGACTAGGACTAGCGGGAACCTACGAGCAGTACTTC
TRBV18	TRBJ1-1	.	.	CASSPSRDFNTEAFF	TGTGCCAGCTCACCGAGCCGGGACTTCAACACTGAAGCTTTCTTT
TRBV7-2	TRBJ2-1	TRBD2	.	CASSLERLAGNEQFF	TGTGCCAGCAGCTTAGAGCGTCTAGCGGGAAATGAGCAGTTCTTC
TRBV18	TRBJ2-5	.	.	CASSPQPGNQETQYF	TGTGCCAGCTCACCACAGCCGGGAAACCAAGAGACCCAGTACTTC
TRBV10-3	TRBJ1-3	.	.	CAISVSQFNSGNTIYF	TGTGCCATCAGTGTTTCCCAGTTCAACTCTGGAAACACCATATATTTT
TRBV2	TRBJ2-2	TRBD1	once	CASSDPGQGVTGELFF	TGTGCCAGCAGTGATCCAGGCCAGGGGGTCACCGGGGAGCTGTTTTTT
TRBV6-1	TRBJ2-2	.	.	CASSETPTGITGELFF	TGTGCCAGCAGTGAAACCCCAACAGGGATCACCGGGGAGCTGTTTTTT
TRBV5-6	TRBJ2-7	TRBD2	.	CASSPRLAGGPREQYF	TGTGCCAGCAGCCCTCGACTAGCGGGAGGGCCAAGGGAGCAGTACTTC
TRBV5-4	TRBJ2-5	.	few	CASATDILLQETQYF	TGTGCCAGCGCAACGGACATCCTCCTCCAAGAGACCCAGTACTTC
TRBV25-1	TRBJ2-7	TRBD1	once	CASSEYGTGLDEQYF	TGTGCCAGCAGTGAATACGGGACAGGGCTCGACGAGCAGTACTTC
TRBV10-3	TRBJ1-5	.	once	CAISELPGGNQPQHF	TGTGCCATCAGTGAGCTGCCAGGGGGCAATCAGCCCCAGCATTTT
TRBV25-1	TRBJ2-4	TRBD1	.	CASSSQYSGTVLNIQYF	TGTGCCAGCAGTTCACAATATTCCGGGACAGTATTAAACATTCAGTACTTC
TRBV4-3	TRBJ2-1	.	.	CASSQAGQNNEQFF	TGCGCCAGCAGCCAAGCGGGTCAGAACAATGAGCAGTTCTTC
TRBV2	TRBJ1-4	TRBD1	.	CASSTGQSNEKLFF	TGTGCCAGCAGTACGGGACAGAGTAATGAAAAACTGTTTTTT
TRBV19	TRBJ1-2	.	.	CASTPMMGRGNVGYTF	TGTGCCAGTACCCCGATGATGGGGAGGGGTAATGTCGGCTACACCTTC
TRBV11-2	TRBJ1-4	TRBD1	.	CASSFRGTVLTNEKLFF	TGTGCCAGCAGCTTCAGGGGGACGGTGTTAACTAATGAAAAACTGTTTTTT
TRBV30	TRBJ1-1	TRBD1	.	CAWSVDRDEAFF	TGTGCCTGGAGTGTAGACAGGGATGAAGCTTTCTTT
TRBV28	TRBJ1-3	.	.	CASSLAAGVSGNTIYF	TGTGCCAGCAGTTTAGCCGCGGGGGTTTCTGGAAACACCATATATTTT
TRBV10-3	TRBJ1-1	TRBD1	once	CAIRGDRENTEAFF	TGTGCCATCAGGGGGGACAGGGAGAACACTGAAGCTTTCTTT
TRBV27	TRBJ2-7	.	once	CASSLTGTYEQYF	TGTGCCAGCAGTTTAACAGGAACCTACGAGCAGTACTTC